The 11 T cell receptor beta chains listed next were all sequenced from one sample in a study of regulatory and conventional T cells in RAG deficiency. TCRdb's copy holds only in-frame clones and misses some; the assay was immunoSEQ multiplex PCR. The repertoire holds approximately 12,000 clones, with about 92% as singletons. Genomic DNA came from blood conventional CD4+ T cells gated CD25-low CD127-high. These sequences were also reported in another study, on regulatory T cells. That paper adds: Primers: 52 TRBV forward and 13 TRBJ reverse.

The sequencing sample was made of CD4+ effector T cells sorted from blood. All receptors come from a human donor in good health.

CDR3 nucleotide sequence: TGCAGCGTTGAAACCGGACTAGCGGGAGGGCCTGTAGAGACCCAGTACTTC. Protein product: CSVETGLAGGPVETQYF. V and J are TRBV29-1 and TRBJ2-5; 15 bases match TRBD2. The length of the CDR3 is 17 residues. Germline assignment: CDR1 SQVTM and CDR2 ANQGSEA. The V and J ends lost 2 bases and 4 bases, in that order; junction bases with no gene match: 8.

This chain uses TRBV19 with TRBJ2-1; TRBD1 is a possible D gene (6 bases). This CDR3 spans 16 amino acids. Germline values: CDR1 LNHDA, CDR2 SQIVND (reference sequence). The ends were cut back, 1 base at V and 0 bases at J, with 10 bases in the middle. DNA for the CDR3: TGTGCCAGTAGTATAGGCAGGGGCAGCTCCTACAATGAGCAGTTCTTC. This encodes CASSIGRGSSYNEQFF. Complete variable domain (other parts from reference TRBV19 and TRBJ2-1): DGGITQSPKYLFRKEGQNVTLSCEQNLNHDAMYWYRQDPGQGLRLIYYSQIVNDFQKGDIAEGYSVSREKKESFPLTVTSAQKNPTAFYLCASSIGRGSSYNEQFFGPGTRLTVL.

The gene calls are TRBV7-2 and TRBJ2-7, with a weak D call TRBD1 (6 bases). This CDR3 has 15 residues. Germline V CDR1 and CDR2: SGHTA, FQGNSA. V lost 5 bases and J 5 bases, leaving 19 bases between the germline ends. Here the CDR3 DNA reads TGTGCCAGCAGCCCGAGGCGGACAGTCGCCAACGAGCAGTACTTC. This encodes CASSPRRTVANEQYF.

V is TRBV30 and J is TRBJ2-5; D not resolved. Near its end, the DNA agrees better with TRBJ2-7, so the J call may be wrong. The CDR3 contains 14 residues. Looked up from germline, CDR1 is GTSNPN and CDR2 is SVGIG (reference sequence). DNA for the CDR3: TGTGCCTGGAATGTACGTCCAGGCTCCTACGAGCAGTACTTC. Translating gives CAWNVRPGSYEQYF.

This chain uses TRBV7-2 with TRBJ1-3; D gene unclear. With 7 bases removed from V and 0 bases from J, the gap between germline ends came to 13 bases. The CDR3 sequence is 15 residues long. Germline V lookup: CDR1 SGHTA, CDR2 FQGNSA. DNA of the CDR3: TGTGCCAGCAACTCAGACGGGAACTCTGGAAACACCATATATTTT. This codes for CASNSDGNSGNTIYF.

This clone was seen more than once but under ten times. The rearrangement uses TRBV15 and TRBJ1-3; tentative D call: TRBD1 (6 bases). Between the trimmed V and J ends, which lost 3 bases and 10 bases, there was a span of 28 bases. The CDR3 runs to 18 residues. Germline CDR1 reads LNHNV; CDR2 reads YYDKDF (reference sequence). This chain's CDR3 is CATSSRIPQGLGGETIYF. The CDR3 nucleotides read TGTGCCACCAGCAGTCGCATCCCCCAGGGGCTAGGTGGGGAGACCATATATTTT. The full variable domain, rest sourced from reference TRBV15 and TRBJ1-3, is DAMVIQNPRYQVTQFGKPVTLSCSQTLNHNVMYWYQQKSSQAPKLLFHYYDKDFNNEADTPDNFQSRRPNTSFCFLDIRSPGLGDTAMYLCATSSRIPQGLGGETIYFGEGSWLTVV.

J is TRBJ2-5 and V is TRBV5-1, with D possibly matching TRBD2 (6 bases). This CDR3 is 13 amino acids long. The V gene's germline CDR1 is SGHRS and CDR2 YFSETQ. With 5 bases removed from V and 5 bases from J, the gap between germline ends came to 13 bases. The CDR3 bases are TGCGCCAGCAGTTCCCGGGCGGGGGAGACCCAGTACTTC. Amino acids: CASSSRAGETQYF.

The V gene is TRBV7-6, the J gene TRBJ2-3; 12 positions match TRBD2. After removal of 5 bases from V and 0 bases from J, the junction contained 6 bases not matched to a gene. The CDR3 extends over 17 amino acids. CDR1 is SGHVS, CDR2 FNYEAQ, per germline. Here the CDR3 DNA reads TGTGCCAGCAGCCCGCTAGCGGGGGGGACTAGCACAGATACGCAGTATTTT. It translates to CASSPLAGGTSTDTQYF.

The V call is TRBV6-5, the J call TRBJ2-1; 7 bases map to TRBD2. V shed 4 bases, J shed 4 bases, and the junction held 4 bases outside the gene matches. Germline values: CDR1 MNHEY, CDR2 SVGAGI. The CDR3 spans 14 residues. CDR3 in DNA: TGTGCCAGCAGTTCGGGACTAATTTACAATGAGCAGTTCTTC. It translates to CASSSGLIYNEQFF.

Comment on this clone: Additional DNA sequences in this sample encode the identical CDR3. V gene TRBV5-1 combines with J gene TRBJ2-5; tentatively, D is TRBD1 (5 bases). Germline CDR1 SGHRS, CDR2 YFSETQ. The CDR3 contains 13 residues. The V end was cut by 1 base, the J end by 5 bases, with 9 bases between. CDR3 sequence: CASSLQGGETQYF. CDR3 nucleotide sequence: TGCGCCAGCAGCTTGCAGGGTGGGGAGACCCAGTACTTC.

The CDR3: CAWSGLYGNTIYF. Here the CDR3 DNA reads TGTGCCTGGTCAGGGTTGTATGGAAACACCATATATTTT. The V call is TRBV30, the J call TRBJ1-3; possible D gene TRBD1, 5 bases. Germline-derived CDR1 and CDR2 are GTSNPN and SVGIG (reference sequence). The length of the CDR3 is 13 residues. Trimming cost V 5 bases and J 3 bases, with 11 bases left between them.